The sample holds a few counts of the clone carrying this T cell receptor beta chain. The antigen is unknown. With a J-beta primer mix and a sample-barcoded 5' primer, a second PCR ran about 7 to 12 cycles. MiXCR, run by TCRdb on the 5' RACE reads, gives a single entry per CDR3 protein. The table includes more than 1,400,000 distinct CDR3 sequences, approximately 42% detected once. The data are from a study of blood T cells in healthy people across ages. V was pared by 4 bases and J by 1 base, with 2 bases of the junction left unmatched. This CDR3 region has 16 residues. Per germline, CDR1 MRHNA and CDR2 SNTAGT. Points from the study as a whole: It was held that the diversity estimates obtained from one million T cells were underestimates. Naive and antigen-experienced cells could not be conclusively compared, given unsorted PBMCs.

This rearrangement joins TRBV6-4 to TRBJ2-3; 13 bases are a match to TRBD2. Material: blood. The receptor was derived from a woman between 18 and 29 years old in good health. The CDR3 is CASSGTSGGGTDTQYF. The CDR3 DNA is TGTGCCAGCAGTGGAACTAGCGGGGGGGGCACAGATACGCAGTATTTT.